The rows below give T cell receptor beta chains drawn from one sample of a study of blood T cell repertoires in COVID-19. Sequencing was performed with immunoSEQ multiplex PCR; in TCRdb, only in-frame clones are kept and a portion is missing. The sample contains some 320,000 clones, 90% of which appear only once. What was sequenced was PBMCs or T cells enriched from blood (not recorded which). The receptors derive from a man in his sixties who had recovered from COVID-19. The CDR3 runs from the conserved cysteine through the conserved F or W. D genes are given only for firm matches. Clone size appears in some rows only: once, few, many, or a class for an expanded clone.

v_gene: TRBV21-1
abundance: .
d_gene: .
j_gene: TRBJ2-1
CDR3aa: CASSKGMGWAGVNEQFF
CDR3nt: TGTGCCAGCAGCAAAGGGATGGGGTGGGCAGGGGTAAATGAGCAGTTCTTC

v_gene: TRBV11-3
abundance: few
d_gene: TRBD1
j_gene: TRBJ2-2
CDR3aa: CASSSRQGDTGELFF
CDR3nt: TGTGCCAGCAGCTCTCGACAGGGTGACACCGGGGAGCTGTTTTTT

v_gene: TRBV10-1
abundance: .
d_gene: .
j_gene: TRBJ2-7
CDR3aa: CASGGSAYEQYF
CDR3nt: TGCGCCAGCGGCGGGTCAGCCTACGAGCAGTACTTC

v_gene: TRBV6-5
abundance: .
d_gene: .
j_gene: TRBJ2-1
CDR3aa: CASRAGLHNEQFF
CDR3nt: TGTGCCAGCAGGGCGGGATTACACAATGAGCAGTTCTTC

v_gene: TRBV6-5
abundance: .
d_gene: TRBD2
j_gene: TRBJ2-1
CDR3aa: CASSYPPGGVEQFF
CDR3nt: TGTGCCAGCAGTTACCCCCCGGGGGGGGTTGAGCAGTTCTTC

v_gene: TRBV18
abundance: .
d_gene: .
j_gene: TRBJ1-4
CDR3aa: CASSPETVSGSEKLFF
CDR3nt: TGTGCCAGCTCACCCGAGACAGTTTCCGGTTCTGAAAAACTGTTTTTT

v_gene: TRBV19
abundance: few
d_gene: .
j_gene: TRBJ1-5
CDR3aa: CASGGREMPGQPQHF
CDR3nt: TGTGCCAGTGGGGGGAGGGAGATGCCCGGTCAGCCCCAGCATTTT

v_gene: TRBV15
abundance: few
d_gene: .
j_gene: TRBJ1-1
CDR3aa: CATSRDPKQNTEAFF
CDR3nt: TGTGCCACCAGCAGAGACCCGAAGCAGAACACTGAAGCTTTCTTT

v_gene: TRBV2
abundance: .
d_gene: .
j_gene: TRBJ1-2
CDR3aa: CASSAQGFRYGYTF
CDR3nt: TGTGCCAGCAGTGCCCAGGGTTTTCGGTATGGCTACACCTTC

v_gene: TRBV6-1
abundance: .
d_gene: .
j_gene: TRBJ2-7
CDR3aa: CASSEQVYEQYF
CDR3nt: TGTGCCAGCAGTGAACAGGTCTACGAGCAGTACTTC

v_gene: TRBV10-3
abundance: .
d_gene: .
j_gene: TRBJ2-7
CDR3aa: CAISTIDSTYEQYF
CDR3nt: TGTGCCATCAGTACCATCGACAGTACCTACGAGCAGTACTTC

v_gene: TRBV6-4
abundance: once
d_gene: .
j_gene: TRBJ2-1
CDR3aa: CASSRETYNEQFF
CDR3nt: TGTGCCAGCTCTAGAGAAACCTACAATGAGCAGTTCTTC

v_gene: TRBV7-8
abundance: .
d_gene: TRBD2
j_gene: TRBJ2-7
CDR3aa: CASSLGRSGGSAYEQYF
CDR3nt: TGTGCCAGCAGCTTAGGCCGGAGCGGGGGTTCCGCCTACGAGCAGTACTTC

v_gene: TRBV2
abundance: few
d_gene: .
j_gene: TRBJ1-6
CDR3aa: CASSQNSPLHF
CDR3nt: TGTGCCAGCAGTCAAAATTCACCCCTCCACTTT

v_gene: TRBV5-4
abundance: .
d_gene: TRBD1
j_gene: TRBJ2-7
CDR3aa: CASSLRTGGFYEQYF
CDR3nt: TGTGCCAGCAGCTTAAGGACAGGGGGCTTTTACGAGCAGTACTTC

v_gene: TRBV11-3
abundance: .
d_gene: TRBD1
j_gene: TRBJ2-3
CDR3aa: CASSIRTGPREDTQYF
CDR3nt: TGTGCCAGCAGCATACGGACAGGCCCCCGAGAAGATACGCAGTATTTT

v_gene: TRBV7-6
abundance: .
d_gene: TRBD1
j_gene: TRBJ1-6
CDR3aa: CASSPDRALGSPLHF
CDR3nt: TGTGCCAGCAGCCCAGACAGGGCCTTAGGCTCACCCCTCCACTTT

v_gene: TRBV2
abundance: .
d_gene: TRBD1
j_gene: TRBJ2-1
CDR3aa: CASRSLTGRFF
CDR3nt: TGTGCCAGCAGATCCCTGACAGGGCGGTTCTTC

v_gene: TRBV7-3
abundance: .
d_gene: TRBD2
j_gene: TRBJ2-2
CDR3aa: CASSSGTSTGELFF
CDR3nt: TGTGCCAGCAGCTCCGGGACTAGCACCGGGGAGCTGTTTTTT

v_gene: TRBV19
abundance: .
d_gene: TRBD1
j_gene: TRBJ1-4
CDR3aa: CASTGTGGGKLFF
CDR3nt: TGTGCCAGCACCGGGACAGGGGGGGGAAAACTGTTTTTT

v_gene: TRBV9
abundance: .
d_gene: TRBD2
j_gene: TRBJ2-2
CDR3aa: CASSVPSGGPPGELFF
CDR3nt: TGTGCCAGCAGCGTACCTTCGGGGGGGCCCCCCGGGGAGCTGTTTTTT

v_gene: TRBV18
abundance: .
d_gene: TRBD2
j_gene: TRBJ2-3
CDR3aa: CASSLTLAGGTDTQYF
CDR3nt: TGTGCCAGCTCACTAACGTTAGCGGGAGGCACAGATACGCAGTATTTT

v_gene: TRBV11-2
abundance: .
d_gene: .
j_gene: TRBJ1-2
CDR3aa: CASSLVSATVYGYTF
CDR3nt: TGTGCCAGCAGCTTAGTATCGGCGACAGTTTATGGCTACACCTTC

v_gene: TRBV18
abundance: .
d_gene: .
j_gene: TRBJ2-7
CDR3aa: CASSRGTENYEQYF
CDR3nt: TGTGCCAGCTCACGCGGGACAGAGAACTACGAGCAGTACTTC

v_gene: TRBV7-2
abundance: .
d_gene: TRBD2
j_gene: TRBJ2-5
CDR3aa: CASSLSRLAAQETQYF
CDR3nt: TGTGCCAGCAGCTTATCCCGACTAGCGGCCCAAGAGACCCAGTACTTC

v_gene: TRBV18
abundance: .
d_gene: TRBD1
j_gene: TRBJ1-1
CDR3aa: CASSADRMNTEAFF
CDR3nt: TGTGCCAGCTCAGCGGACAGGATGAACACTGAAGCTTTCTTT

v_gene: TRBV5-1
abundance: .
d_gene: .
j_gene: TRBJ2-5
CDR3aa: CASSLQGRGEETQYF
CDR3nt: TGCGCCAGCAGCTTGCAGGGTAGGGGTGAAGAGACCCAGTACTTC

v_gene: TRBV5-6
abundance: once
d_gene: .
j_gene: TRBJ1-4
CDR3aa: CASSLAHRGGEKLFF
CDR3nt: TGTGCCAGCAGCTTGGCCCACCGCGGGGGTGAAAAACTGTTTTTT

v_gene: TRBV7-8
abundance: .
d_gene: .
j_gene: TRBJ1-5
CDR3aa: CASSQGNNQPQHF
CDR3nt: TGTGCCAGCAGTCAGGGAAACAATCAGCCCCAGCATTTT

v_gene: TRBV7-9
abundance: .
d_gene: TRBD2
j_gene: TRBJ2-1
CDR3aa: CASSSRREVLFNEQFF
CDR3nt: TGTGCCAGCAGCTCCCGGCGGGAGGTATTGTTCAATGAGCAGTTCTTC

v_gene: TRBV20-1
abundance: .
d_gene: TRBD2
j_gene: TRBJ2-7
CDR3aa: CSASTSGRALVGEQYF
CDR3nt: TGCAGTGCTAGTACTAGCGGGAGGGCCTTGGTTGGCGAGCAGTACTTC

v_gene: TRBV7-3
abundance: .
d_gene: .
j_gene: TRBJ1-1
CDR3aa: CASSLDRSTTEAFF
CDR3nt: TGTGCCAGCAGCTTAGACAGGAGTACTACTGAAGCTTTCTTT

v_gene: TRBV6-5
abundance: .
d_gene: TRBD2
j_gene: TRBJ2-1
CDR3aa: CASTSGGRDEQFF
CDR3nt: TGTGCCAGCACCAGCGGGGGCCGGGATGAGCAGTTCTTC

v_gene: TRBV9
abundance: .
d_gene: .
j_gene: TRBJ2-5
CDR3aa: CASSVGGEFWQYQETQYF
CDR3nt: TGTGCCAGCAGCGTAGGAGGCGAGTTTTGGCAGTACCAAGAGACCCAGTACTTC

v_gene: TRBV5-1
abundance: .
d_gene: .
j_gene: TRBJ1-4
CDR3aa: CASSLLATNEKLFF
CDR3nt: TGCGCCAGCAGCTTACTAGCAACTAATGAAAAACTGTTTTTT

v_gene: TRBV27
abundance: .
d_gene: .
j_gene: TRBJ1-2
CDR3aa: CASSLSAGRGVYGYTF
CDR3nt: TGTGCCAGCAGTTTATCGGCTGGCCGGGGGGTCTATGGCTACACCTTC

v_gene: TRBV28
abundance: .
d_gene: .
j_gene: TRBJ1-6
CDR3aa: CASSFLGSSYNSPLHF
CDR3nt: TGTGCCAGCAGTTTTCTGGGGAGCTCCTATAATTCACCCCTCCACTTT

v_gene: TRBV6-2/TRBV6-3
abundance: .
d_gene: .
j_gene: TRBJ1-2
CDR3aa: CASSRDSGSYGYTF
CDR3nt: TGTGCCAGCAGTCGGGACTCCGGGAGCTATGGCTACACCTTC

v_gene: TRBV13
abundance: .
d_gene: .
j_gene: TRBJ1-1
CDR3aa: CASSFGGRNTEAFF
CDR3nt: TGTGCCAGCAGCTTCGGGGGGAGAAACACTGAAGCTTTCTTT

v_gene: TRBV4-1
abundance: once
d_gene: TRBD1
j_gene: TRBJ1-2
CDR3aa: CASSPGQSYGYTF
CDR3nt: TGCGCCAGCAGCCCGGGACAGAGCTATGGCTACACCTTC

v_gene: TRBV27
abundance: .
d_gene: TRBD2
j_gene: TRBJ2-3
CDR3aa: CASSLASGWSDTQYF
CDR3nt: TGTGCCAGCAGTTTGGCTAGCGGATGGTCGGATACGCAGTATTTT

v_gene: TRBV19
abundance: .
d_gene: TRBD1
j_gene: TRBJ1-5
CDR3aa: CASSATHRGSNQPQHF
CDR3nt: TGTGCCAGTAGTGCTACACACAGGGGGAGCAATCAGCCCCAGCATTTT